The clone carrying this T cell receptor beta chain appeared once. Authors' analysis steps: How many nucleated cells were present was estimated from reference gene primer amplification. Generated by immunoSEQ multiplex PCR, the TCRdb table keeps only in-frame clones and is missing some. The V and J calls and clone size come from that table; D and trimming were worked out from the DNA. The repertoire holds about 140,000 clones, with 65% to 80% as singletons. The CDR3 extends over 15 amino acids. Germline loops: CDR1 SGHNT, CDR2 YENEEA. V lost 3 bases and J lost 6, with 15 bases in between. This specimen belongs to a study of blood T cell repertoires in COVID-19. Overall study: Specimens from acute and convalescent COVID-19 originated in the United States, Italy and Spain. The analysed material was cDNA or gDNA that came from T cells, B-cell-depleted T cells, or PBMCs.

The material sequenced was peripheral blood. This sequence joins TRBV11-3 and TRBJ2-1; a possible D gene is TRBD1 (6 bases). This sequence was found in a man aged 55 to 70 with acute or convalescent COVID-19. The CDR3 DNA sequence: TGTGCCAGCAGCTTGGGGGCCAGCTCGGCCAATGAGCAGTTCTTC. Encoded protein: CASSLGASSANEQFF.